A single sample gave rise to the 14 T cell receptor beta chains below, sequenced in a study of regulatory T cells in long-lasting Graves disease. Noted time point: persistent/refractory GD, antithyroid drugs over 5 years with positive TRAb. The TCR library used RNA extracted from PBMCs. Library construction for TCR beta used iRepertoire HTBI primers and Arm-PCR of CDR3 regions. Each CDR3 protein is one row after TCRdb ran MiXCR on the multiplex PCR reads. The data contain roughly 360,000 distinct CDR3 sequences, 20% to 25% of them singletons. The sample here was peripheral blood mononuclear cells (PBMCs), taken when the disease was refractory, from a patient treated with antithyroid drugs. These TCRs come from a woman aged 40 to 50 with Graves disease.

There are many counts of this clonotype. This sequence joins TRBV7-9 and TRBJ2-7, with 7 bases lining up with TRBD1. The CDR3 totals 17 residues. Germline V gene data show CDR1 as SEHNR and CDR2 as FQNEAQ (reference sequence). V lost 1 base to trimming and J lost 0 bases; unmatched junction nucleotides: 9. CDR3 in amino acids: CASSLGTRRGISYEQYF. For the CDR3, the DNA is TGTGCCAGCAGCTTAGGAACCCGCAGGGGGATCTCCTACGAGCAGTACTTC.

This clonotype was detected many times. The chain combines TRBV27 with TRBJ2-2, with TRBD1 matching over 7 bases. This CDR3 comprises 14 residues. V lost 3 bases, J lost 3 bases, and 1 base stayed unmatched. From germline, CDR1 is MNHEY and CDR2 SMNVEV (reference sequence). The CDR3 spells CASSFQGDTGELFF. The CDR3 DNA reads TGTGCCAGCAGTTTCCAGGGGGACACCGGGGAGCTGTTTTTT.

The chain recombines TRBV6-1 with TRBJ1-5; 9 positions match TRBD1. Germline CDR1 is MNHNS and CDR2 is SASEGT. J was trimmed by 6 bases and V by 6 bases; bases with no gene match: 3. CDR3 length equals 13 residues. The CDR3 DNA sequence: TGTGCCAGCAGCCGGACAGGGGTTCAGCCCCAGCATTTT. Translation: CASSRTGVQPQHF.

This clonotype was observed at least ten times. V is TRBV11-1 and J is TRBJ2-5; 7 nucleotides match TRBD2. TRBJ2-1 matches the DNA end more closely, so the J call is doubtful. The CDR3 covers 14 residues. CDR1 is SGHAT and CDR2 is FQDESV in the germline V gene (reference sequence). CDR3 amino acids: CASSLTSENNEQFF. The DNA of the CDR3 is TGTGCCAGCAGCTTAACTAGCGAAAACAATGAGCAGTTCTTC.

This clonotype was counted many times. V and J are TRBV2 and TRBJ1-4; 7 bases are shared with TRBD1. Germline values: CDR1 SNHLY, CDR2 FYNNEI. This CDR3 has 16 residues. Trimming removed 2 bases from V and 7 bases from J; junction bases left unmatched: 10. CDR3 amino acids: CASSESEGASGEKLFF. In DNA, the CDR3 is TGTGCCAGCAGTGAATCCGAGGGGGCATCAGGTGAAAAACTGTTTTTT.

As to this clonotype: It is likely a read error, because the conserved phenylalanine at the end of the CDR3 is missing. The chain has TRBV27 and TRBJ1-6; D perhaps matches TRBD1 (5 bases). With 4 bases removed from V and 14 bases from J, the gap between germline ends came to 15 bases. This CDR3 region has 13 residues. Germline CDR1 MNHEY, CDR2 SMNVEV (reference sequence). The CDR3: CASSYRQNWSLHL. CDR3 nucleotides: TGTGCCAGCAGTTATAGACAGAATTGGTCCCTCCACCTT.

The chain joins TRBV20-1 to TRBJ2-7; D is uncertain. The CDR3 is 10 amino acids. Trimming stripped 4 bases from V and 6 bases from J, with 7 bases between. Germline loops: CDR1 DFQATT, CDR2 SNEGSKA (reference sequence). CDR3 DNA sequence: TGCAGTGCTACACCTCTCGAGCAGTACTTC. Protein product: CSATPLEQYF.

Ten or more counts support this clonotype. CDR3 protein: CASSLGPRGTNEKLFF. DNA of the CDR3: TGTGCCAGCAGTTTAGGGCCCAGGGGAACTAATGAAAAACTGTTTTTT. The chain uses TRBV27 and TRBJ1-4, with D maybe TRBD1 (6 bases). The germline gives CDR1 MNHEY, CDR2 SMNVEV (reference sequence). The CDR3 runs to 16 residues. V shed 2 bases and J shed 1 base, with 11 bases lying between them.

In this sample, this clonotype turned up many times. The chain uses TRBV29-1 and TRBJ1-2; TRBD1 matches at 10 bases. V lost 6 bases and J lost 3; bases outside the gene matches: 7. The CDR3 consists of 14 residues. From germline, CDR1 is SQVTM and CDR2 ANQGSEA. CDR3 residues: CSVRGDRGHYGYTF. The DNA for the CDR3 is TGCAGCGTGAGAGGGGACAGGGGCCACTATGGCTACACCTTC.

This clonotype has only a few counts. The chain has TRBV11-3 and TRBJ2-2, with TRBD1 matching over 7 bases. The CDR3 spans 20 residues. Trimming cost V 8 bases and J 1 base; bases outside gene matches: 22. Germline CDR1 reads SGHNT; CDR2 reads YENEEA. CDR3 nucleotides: TGTGCCAGCTCAGGGACGGCCAATTCACAGGGGATAAAGAACACCGGGGAGCTGTTTTTT. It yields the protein CASSGTANSQGIKNTGELFF. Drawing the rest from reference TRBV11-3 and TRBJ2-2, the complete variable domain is EAGVVQSPRYKIIEKKQPVAFWCNPISGHNTLYWYLQNLGQGPELLIRYENEEAVDDSQLPKDRFSAERLKGVDSTLKIQPAELGDSAVYLCASSGTANSQGIKNTGELFFGEGSRLTVL.

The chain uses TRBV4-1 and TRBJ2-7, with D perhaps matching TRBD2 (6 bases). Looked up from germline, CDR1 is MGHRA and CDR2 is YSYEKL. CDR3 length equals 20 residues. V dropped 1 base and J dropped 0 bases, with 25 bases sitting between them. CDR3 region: CASSQAKMVHAEGISYEQYF. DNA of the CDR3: TGCGCCAGCAGCCAAGCAAAGATGGTCCATGCGGAGGGGATCTCCTACGAGCAGTACTTC.

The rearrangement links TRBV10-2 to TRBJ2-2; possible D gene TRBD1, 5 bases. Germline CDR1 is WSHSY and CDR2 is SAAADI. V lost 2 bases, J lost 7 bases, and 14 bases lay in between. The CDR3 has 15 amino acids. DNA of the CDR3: TGCGCCAGCAGTGAGGTTCAGGGTTCCGGCGGGGAGCTGTTTTTT. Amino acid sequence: CASSEVQGSGGELFF.

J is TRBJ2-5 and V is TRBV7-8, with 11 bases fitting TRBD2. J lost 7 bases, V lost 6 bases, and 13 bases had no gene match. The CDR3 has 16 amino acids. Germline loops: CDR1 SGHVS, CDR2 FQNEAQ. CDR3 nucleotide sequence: TGTGCCAGCAGGCCCGGGACTAGCGGTCTGTTGGGGACCCAGTACTTC. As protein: CASRPGTSGLLGTQYF. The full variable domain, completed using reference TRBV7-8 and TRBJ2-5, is GAGVSQSPRYKVAKRGQDVALRCDPISGHVSLFWYQQALGQGPEFLTYFQNEAQLDKSGLPSDRFFAERPEGSVSTLKIQRTQQEDSAVYLCASRPGTSGLLGTQYFGPGTRLLVL.

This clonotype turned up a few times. The CDR3 DNA follows: TGTGCCAGCAGTTTATGCCCTCTCGGGGCGGGAGTCCTCGGGGAGCAGTACTTC. Translation: CASSLCPLGAGVLGEQYF. V usage is TRBV28 and J usage is TRBJ2-7, with 7 positions matching TRBD2. The J segment lost 7 bases and the V segment lost 0 bases, leaving 18 bases of the junction unmatched. Germline-derived CDR1 and CDR2 are MDHEN and SYDVKM. The CDR3 is 18 residues long.